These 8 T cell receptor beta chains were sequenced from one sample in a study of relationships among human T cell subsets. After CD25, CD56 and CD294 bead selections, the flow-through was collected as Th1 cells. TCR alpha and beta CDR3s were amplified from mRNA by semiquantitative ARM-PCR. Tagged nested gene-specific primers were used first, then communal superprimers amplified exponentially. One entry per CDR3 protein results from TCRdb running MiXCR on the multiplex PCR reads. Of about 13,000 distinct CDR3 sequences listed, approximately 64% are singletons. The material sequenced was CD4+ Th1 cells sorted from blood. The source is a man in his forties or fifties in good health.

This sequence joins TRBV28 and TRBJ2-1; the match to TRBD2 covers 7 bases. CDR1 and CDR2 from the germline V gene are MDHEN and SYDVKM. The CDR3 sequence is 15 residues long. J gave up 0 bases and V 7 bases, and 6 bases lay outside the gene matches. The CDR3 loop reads CASIGGSASYNEQFF. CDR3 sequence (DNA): TGTGCCAGCATCGGCGGGAGTGCCTCCTACAATGAGCAGTTCTTC.

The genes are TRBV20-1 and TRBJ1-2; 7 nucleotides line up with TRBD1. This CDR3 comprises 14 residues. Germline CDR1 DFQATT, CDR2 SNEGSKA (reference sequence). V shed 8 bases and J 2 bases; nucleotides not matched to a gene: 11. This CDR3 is CSTLGARGNYGYTF. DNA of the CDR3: TGCAGTACCCTAGGGGCCAGGGGGAACTATGGCTACACCTTC.

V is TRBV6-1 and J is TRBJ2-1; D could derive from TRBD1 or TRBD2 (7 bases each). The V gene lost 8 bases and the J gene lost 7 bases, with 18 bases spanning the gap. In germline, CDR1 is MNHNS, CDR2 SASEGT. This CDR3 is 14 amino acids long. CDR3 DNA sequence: TGTGCCAGCTCCCTCAGGGGGGGCGTGAATGAGCAGTTCTTC. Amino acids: CASSLRGGVNEQFF.

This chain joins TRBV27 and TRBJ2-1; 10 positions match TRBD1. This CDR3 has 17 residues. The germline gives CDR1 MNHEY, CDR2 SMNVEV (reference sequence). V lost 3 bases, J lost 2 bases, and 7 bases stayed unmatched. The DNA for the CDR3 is TGTGCCAGCAGTTTCCTGATAGGACAGGGGGCCTACAATGAGCAGTTCTTC. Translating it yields CASSFLIGQGAYNEQFF.

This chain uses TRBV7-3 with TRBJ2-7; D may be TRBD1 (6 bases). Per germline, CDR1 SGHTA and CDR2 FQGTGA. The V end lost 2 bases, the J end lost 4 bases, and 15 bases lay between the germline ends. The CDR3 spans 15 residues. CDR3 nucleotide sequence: TGTGCCAGCAGCTTAGGAGCCGGGACACAATACGAGCAGTACTTC. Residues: CASSLGAGTQYEQYF.

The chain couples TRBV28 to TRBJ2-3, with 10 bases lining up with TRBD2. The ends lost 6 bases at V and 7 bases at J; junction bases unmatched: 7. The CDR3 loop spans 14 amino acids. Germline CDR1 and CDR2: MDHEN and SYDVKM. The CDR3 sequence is CASSPSGGRNTQYF. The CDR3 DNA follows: TGTGCCAGCAGCCCTAGCGGGGGTCGAAATACGCAGTATTTT.

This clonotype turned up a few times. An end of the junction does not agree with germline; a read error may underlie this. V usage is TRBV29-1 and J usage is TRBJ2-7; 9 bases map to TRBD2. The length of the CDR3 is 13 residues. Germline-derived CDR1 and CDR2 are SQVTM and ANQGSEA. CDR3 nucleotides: TGCAGCGTGATTAGCGGGAGCTCCCACGAGCAGTACTTC. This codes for CSVISGSSHEQYF.

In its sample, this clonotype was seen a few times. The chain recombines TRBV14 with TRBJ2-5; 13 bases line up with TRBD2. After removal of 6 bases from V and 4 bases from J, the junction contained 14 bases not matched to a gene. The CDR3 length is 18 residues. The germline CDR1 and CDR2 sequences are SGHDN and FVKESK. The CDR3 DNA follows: TGTGCCAGCAGTTCGATGCGGACTAGCGGGGGCATCCTAGAGACCCAGTACTTC. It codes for CASSSMRTSGGILETQYF.